The clone carrying this T cell receptor beta chain has only one observation. Its matching antigen is unknown. V lost 7 bases and J 8 bases, leaving 20 bases between the germline ends. This CDR3 contains 14 residues. Germline assignment: CDR1 MNHEY and CDR2 SMNVEV (reference sequence). The sample belongs to a study of Ad26.COV2.S vaccination and SARS-CoV-2 variants. Across the whole study: The donor was enrolled in the Ad26.COV2.S arm of the COV1001 trial. In the study, Ad26.COV2.S was injected intramuscularly once, or twice 56 days apart. Whole-study results and caveats: The authors reported substantial breadth in spike-specific CD8+ and CD4+ T cell responses after vaccination.

Indicated treatment: 15 to 20 received Ad26.COV2.S at low or high dose, single or two shots; several received placebo; per-sample allocation not given. Material that was analyzed had been drawn on day 63 after the first vaccine or placebo injection. An adult aged 18-55 years in Boston served as the donor. Sequencing used immunoSEQ multiplex PCR; TCRdb keeps in-frame clones, though not all of them. The repertoire holds about 280,000 clones, with over 75% as singletons. The V and J genes are TRBV27 and TRBJ1-1, with TRBD1 as a possible D gene (6 bases). This receptor was identified in a person aged 18-65 years who received the Ad26.COV2.S COVID-19 vaccine or a placebo. Material: peripheral blood, obtained in a trial of Ad26.COV2.S vaccine versus placebo. The CDR3 DNA sequence: TGTGCCAGCAAACCCCTCGGGACATGGGAAGAAGCTTTCTTT. Translation: CASKPLGTWEEAFF.